The rows below give T cell receptor beta chains drawn from one sample of a study of blood T cell repertoires in COVID-19. Repertoires were generated with immunoSEQ multiplex PCR, while TCRdb's copy carries only in-frame clones and drops some. The sample lists 130,000 to 150,000 clones, 84% occurring once. The sample was PBMCs or T cells enriched from blood (not recorded which). The receptors shown here come from a woman in her forties or fifties who had been exposed to COVID-19. Each CDR3 is given with its conserved first and last residue. Each record gives: clone size, D gene, J gene, V gene, CDR3 protein, CDR3 DNA. A D gene is named only where the DNA matches it firmly. Rows give clone size only sometimes, using once, few, many, or a class for an expanded clone.

- TRBD2 TRBJ2-1 TRBV29-1 CSVEPSEGGANEQFF TGCAGCGTGGAACCATCCGAGGGAGGGGCGAATGAGCAGTTCTTC
- - TRBJ2-7 TRBV7-2 CASSPTNRGSYEQYF TGTGCCAGCAGCCCTACGAATAGGGGCTCCTACGAGCAGTACTTC
- TRBD1 TRBJ1-1 TRBV11-1 CASSRSGTAKNTEAFF TGTGCCAGCAGCCGTTCCGGGACAGCGAAGAACACTGAAGCTTTCTTT
- - TRBJ1-5 TRBV6-5 CASSPILYQPQHF TGTGCCAGCAGTCCAATCCTCTACCAGCCCCAGCATTTT
- TRBD1 TRBJ2-3 TRBV6-2/TRBV6-3 CASNPPGQGSDTQYF TGTGCCAGCAACCCCCCGGGACAGGGATCAGATACGCAGTATTTT
- - TRBJ1-5 TRBV25-1 CASSELFNQSQHF TGTGCCAGCAGTGAATTGTTTAATCAGTCCCAGCATTTT
- - TRBJ1-6 TRBV6-1 CASSAMPRGNWNSPLHF TGTGCCAGCAGTGCGATGCCCAGGGGAAATTGGAATTCACCCCTCCACTTT
- TRBD2 TRBJ2-3 TRBV6-5 CASSPGGGADTQYF TGTGCCAGCAGCCCCGGGGGGGGAGCAGATACGCAGTATTTT
- - TRBJ2-1 TRBV10-3 CAISLTGEINEQFF TGTGCCATCAGTTTAACGGGGGAAATTAATGAGCAGTTCTTC
- - TRBJ1-4 TRBV7-9 CASRRQDATNEKLFF TGTGCCAGCAGGCGACAGGATGCAACTAATGAAAAACTGTTTTTT
few - TRBJ1-1 TRBV7-9 CASSLAEGRNTEAFF TGTGCCAGCAGCTTAGCGGAAGGGAGGAACACTGAAGCTTTCTTT
- - TRBJ2-1 TRBV19 CASSIRGADEQFF TGTGCCAGTAGTATTCGGGGTGCGGATGAGCAGTTCTTC
- TRBD2 TRBJ2-1 TRBV27 CASSLSSGLAGVAQFF TGTGCCAGCAGTTTATCGAGTGGACTAGCGGGAGTTGCGCAGTTCTTC
- TRBD1 TRBJ1-2 TRBV29-1 CSVGEGAGYTF TGCAGCGTTGGAGAGGGGGCGGGCTACACCTTC
- - TRBJ2-1 TRBV4-3 CASSQDVGSSYNEQFF TGCGCCAGCAGCCAAGATGTAGGGAGCTCCTACAATGAGCAGTTCTTC
- - TRBJ1-2 TRBV6-4 CASSEGGGYGYTF TGTGCCAGCAGTGAAGGGGGGGGCTATGGCTACACCTTC
- - TRBJ1-6 TRBV18 CASSPLQGDNSPLHF TGTGCCAGCTCACCGCTACAGGGAGACAATTCACCCCTCCACTTT
- - TRBJ2-1 TRBV30 CAWSSDSGYNEQFF TGTGCCTGGAGTTCGGATAGCGGCTACAATGAGCAGTTCTTC
- TRBD2 TRBJ2-1 TRBV3-1/TRBV3-2 CASSQIAGGLVSWNYNEQFF TGTGCCAGCAGCCAAATCGCGGGGGGTCTGGTTAGCTGGAATTACAATGAGCAGTTCTTC
- - TRBJ1-3 TRBV5-1 CASREAAGNTIYF TGCGCCAGCAGGGAAGCGGCTGGAAACACCATATATTTT
few TRBD1 TRBJ2-7 TRBV3-1/TRBV3-2 CASSLSGTGSYEQYF TGTGCCAGCAGCTTATCCGGGACAGGGAGCTACGAGCAGTACTTC
few TRBD1 TRBJ1-2 TRBV30 CAWSTGGNYGYTF TGTGCCTGGAGTACAGGGGGGAACTATGGCTACACCTTC
- - TRBJ2-2 TRBV5-4 CASSLRGHNTGELFF TGTGCCAGCAGCTTGAGAGGGCATAACACCGGGGAGCTGTTTTTT
- - TRBJ1-6 TRBV10-1 CASSPGSRSPLHF TGCGCCAGCAGTCCCGGGTCACGGTCACCCCTCCACTTT
- - TRBJ1-5 TRBV10-3 CAIRSGESNQPQHF TGTGCCATCAGGTCAGGGGAGAGCAATCAGCCCCAGCATTTT
- TRBD1 TRBJ2-5 TRBV7-8 CASSPLRRGISSQYF TGTGCCAGCAGCCCCCTTCGCAGGGGGATTTCGTCCCAGTACTTC
- - TRBJ2-5 TRBV15 CATSRDLQSQETQYF TGTGCCACCAGCAGAGATCTTCAGTCCCAAGAGACCCAGTACTTC
- - TRBJ1-2 TRBV5-1 CASSLGLGHRVTAGYTF TGCGCCAGCAGCTTGGGTCTGGGCCACAGGGTCACAGCTGGCTACACCTTC
few TRBD1 TRBJ1-1 TRBV6-5 CASTLQGGVTEAFF TGTGCCAGCACCTTACAGGGGGGCGTCACTGAAGCTTTCTTT
- TRBD2 TRBJ2-1 TRBV24-1 CATSEGVAGKQFF TGTGCCACCAGTGAGGGCGTAGCGGGTAAGCAGTTCTTC
- TRBD2 TRBJ2-3 TRBV9 CASSAGPGLAGGPNTQYF TGTGCCAGCAGCGCGGGGCCGGGACTAGCGGGAGGGCCGAATACGCAGTATTTT
once TRBD2 TRBJ2-5 TRBV7-8 CASSSGRGGPETQYF TGTGCCAGCAGCTCGGGGCGGGGGGGCCCGGAGACCCAGTACTTC
- TRBD2 TRBJ2-5 TRBV5-4 CASSPGTRPKETQYF TGTGCCAGCAGCCCAGGGACTAGACCCAAAGAGACCCAGTACTTC